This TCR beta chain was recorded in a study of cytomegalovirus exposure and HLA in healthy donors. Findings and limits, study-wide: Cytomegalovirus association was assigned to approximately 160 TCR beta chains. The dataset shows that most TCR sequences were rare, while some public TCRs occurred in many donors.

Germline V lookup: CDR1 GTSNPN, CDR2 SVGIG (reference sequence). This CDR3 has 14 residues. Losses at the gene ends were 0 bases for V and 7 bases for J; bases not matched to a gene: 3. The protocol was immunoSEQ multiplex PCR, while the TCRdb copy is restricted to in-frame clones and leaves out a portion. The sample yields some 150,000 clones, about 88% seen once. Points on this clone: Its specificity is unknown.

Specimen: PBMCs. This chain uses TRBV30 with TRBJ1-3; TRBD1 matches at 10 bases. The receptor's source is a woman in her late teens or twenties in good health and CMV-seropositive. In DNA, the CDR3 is TGTGCCTGGAGTGTATCGGACAGGGGGAACACCATATATTTT. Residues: CAWSVSDRGNTIYF.